One and the same sample provided the 25 T cell receptor beta chains below, sequenced in a study of PD-1 blockade in classical Hodgkin lymphoma. Each of the patients experienced relapse following autologous stem cell transplantation, and their brentuximab vedotin exposure differed. Here immunoSEQ multiplex PCR was the method, and the copy in TCRdb shows in-frame clones only, minus some. The sample lists roughly 4,000 clones, over 75% occurring once. The source was peripheral blood mononuclear cells (PBMCs), collected at baseline. The receptors originated from a human donor with classical Hodgkin lymphoma.

The V gene is TRBV5-1, the J gene TRBJ1-5; 9 positions match TRBD1. Germline assignment: CDR1 SGHRS and CDR2 YFSETQ. V lost 4 bases, J lost 7 bases, and 6 bases stayed unmatched. The CDR3 spans 14 residues. Written as DNA, the CDR3 is TGCGCCAGCAGCACGACAGGGGGTGGGCAGCCCCAGCATTTT. Translated, it gives CASSTTGGGQPQHF.

The chain joins TRBV28 to TRBJ1-6, with D possibly TRBD1 on 5 matching bases. The germline gives CDR1 MDHEN, CDR2 SYDVKM. The length of the CDR3 is 15 residues. Trimming took off 5 bases at V and 5 bases at J, with 13 bases between the two ends. The CDR3: CASSPGTLNNSPLHF. CDR3 nucleotide sequence: TGTGCCAGCAGTCCCGGGACGTTAAATAATTCACCCCTCCACTTT.

This chain uses TRBV11-2 with TRBJ2-1; 10 positions agree with TRBD1. The CDR3 is made up of 14 amino acids. Germline values: CDR1 SGHAT, CDR2 FQNNGV. The V gene end was trimmed by 1 base and the J gene end by 7 bases; junction bases not matched to a gene: 1. The CDR3 sequence is CASSLGQGANEQFF. The CDR3 DNA reads TGTGCCAGCAGCTTAGGACAGGGGGCGAATGAGCAGTTCTTC.

J is TRBJ1-3 and V is TRBV7-2; 7 bases map to TRBD1. The J segment lost 1 base and the V segment lost 6 bases, leaving 3 bases of the junction unmatched. The CDR3 has 14 residues. CDR1 and CDR2 (germline): SGHTA, FQGNSA. The CDR3: CASSLQGSGNTIYF. CDR3 sequence (DNA): TGTGCCAGCAGTTTACAGGGGTCTGGAAACACCATATATTTT. Looking up the rest from reference TRBV7-2 and TRBJ1-3 gives the full variable domain: GAGVSQSPSNKVTEKGKDVELRCDPISGHTALYWYRQSLGQGLEFLIYFQGNSAPDKSGLPSDRFSAERTGGSVSTLTIQRTQQEDSAVYLCASSLQGSGNTIYFGEGSWLTVV.

The chain combines TRBV7-8 with TRBJ1-5, with D unresolved. V lost 1 base and J lost 5, with 3 bases in between. Germline-derived CDR1 and CDR2 are SGHVS and FQNEAQ. The CDR3 is 12 residues long. The DNA for the CDR3 is TGTGCCAGCAGCTTAGGAGATCAGCCCCAGCATTTT. Protein: CASSLGDQPQHF.

A few counts support this clone. The chain uses TRBV7-9 and TRBJ2-7, with 11 positions matching TRBD2. CDR3 length: 15 residues. Losses at the gene ends were 3 bases for V and 3 bases for J; bases not matched to a gene: 4. Germline V gene sequence: CDR1 SEHNR, CDR2 FQNEAQ (reference sequence). The CDR3 sequence: CASSFPGLADYEQYF. CDR3 sequence (DNA): TGTGCCAGCAGCTTCCCGGGACTAGCGGACTACGAGCAGTACTTC.

The chain has TRBV5-6 and TRBJ1-5, with 7 positions matching TRBD1. The J segment lost 5 bases and the V segment lost 3 bases, leaving 2 bases of the junction unmatched. This CDR3 has 13 residues. CDR1 is SGHDT, CDR2 YYEEEE, per germline. Written as DNA, the CDR3 is TGTGCCAGCAGCTATGACAGGGATCAGCCCCAGCATTTT. Amino acid sequence: CASSYDRDQPQHF. Looking up the rest from reference TRBV5-6 and TRBJ1-5 gives the full variable domain: DAGVTQSPTHLIKTRGQQVTLRCSPKSGHDTVSWYQQALGQGPQFIFQYYEEEERQRGNFPDRFSGHQFPNYSSELNVNALLLGDSALYLCASSYDRDQPQHFGDGTRLSIL.

The V call is TRBV19, the J call TRBJ1-4, with no clear D. The CDR3 sequence is 15 residues long. Germline assignment: CDR1 LNHDA and CDR2 SQIVND (reference sequence). V was cut by 5 bases and J by 0 bases, with 10 bases left in between. This CDR3 reads CASSPRSATNEKLFF. The DNA of the CDR3 is TGTGCCAGTAGTCCGAGGAGTGCAACTAATGAAAAACTGTTTTTT.

To note about this clone: Sequence at one end of the junction differs from germline and may be a read error. This sequence joins TRBV13 and TRBJ1-1; TRBD1 aligns across 8 bases. The CDR3 totals 14 residues. The germline V gene encodes CDR1 PRHDT and CDR2 FYEKMQ (reference sequence). The CDR3 spells CASSLGTGSTEAFF. The DNA of the CDR3 is TGTGCCAGCAGCCTAGGGACAGGCTCCACTGAAGCTTTCTTT.

The rearrangement joins TRBV7-3 to TRBJ2-7; 8 nucleotides line up with TRBD1. The ends lost 2 bases at V and 10 bases at J; junction bases unmatched: 7. CDR1 and CDR2 (germline): SGHTA, FQGTGA. The CDR3 length is 13 residues. CDR3 sequence (DNA): TGTGCCAGCAGCTTAGAGGGTACAGGGGGTCAGTACTTC. Protein sequence: CASSLEGTGGQYF.

The rearrangement joins TRBV11-3 to TRBJ2-1; no firm D call. Germline CDR1 reads SGHNT; CDR2 reads YENEEA. This CDR3 contains 15 residues. V lost 1 base, J lost 3 bases, and 10 bases lay in between. The CDR3 sequence is CASSLAQDFYNEQFF. The CDR3 coding sequence is TGTGCCAGCAGCTTAGCCCAGGATTTCTACAATGAGCAGTTCTTC.

The rearrangement joins TRBV5-6 to TRBJ2-7; the match to TRBD2 covers 13 bases. Germline loops: CDR1 SGHDT, CDR2 YYEEEE. The CDR3 length is 13 residues. V was clipped by 4 bases and J by 13 bases; unmatched bases: 8. CDR3 bases: TGTGCCAGCAGCCGGGCGGGACTAGCGGGGAATTACTTC. Translating it yields CASSRAGLAGNYF.

The V call is TRBV19, the J call TRBJ2-7, with D perhaps TRBD2 (6 bases). CDR3 size: 13 residues. V was pared by 4 bases and J by 5 bases, with 12 bases between. Per the germline V gene, CDR1 is LNHDA and CDR2 is SQIVND (reference sequence). This CDR3 reads CASSKWGGDEQYF. DNA of the CDR3: TGTGCCAGTAGTAAATGGGGAGGCGACGAGCAGTACTTC.

This rearrangement joins TRBV7-2 to TRBJ1-2; D uncertain. Germline V CDR1 and CDR2: SGHTA, FQGNSA. This CDR3 contains 14 residues. Trimming removed 1 base from V and 5 bases from J, with 11 bases in between. CDR3 DNA: TGTGCCAGCAGCTTAGATAGGATGGGGTATGGCTACACCTTC. The encoded protein is CASSLDRMGYGYTF.

The J gene is TRBJ2-7, the V gene TRBV5-1; TRBD1 matches at 8 bases. There are 14 residues in the CDR3. V shed 4 bases and J 2 bases; nucleotides not matched to a gene: 5. Per the germline V gene, CDR1 is SGHRS and CDR2 is YFSETQ. The CDR3 sequence: CASSAQGAPYEQYF. The CDR3 bases are TGCGCCAGCAGCGCCCAGGGGGCGCCCTACGAGCAGTACTTC.

The chain combines TRBV28 with TRBJ2-3, with a possible D match to TRBD2 (6 bases). The CDR3 covers 16 residues. V was cut by 3 bases and J by 0 bases, with 13 bases left in between. Germline V gene sequence: CDR1 MDHEN, CDR2 SYDVKM. CDR3 in amino acids: CASSLQSGTSTDTQYF. The CDR3 DNA reads TGTGCCAGCAGTTTGCAATCCGGGACTAGCACAGATACGCAGTATTTT.

The rearrangement links TRBV18 to TRBJ1-2, with a tentative D call TRBD1 (6 bases). Trimming shortened V by 5 bases and J by 4 bases, and 8 bases separated the two germline ends. The CDR3 sequence is 12 residues long. The germline V gene encodes CDR1 KGHSH and CDR2 LQKENI. The CDR3 reads CASSTGLYGYTF. The DNA of the CDR3 is TGTGCCAGCTCAACAGGGCTCTATGGCTACACCTTC.

This chain connects TRBV10-1 to TRBJ2-1; D perhaps matches TRBD2 (5 bases). Trimming removed 3 bases at V and 0 bases at J, with 12 bases between. The CDR3 sequence is 16 residues long. CDR1 is WNHNN, CDR2 SYGVQD, per germline (reference sequence). This CDR3 is CASSEQRRPSYNEQFF. In DNA, the CDR3 is TGCGCCAGCAGTGAACAGCGGAGACCCTCCTACAATGAGCAGTTCTTC.

The chain couples TRBV28 to TRBJ1-2; the D is unclear. The CDR3 sequence is 16 residues long. V was cut by 5 bases and J by 0 bases, with 16 bases left in between. Per the germline V gene, CDR1 is MDHEN and CDR2 is SYDVKM. As DNA, the CDR3 is TGTGCCAGCAGTGCGCCGGGGAGATCGGCTAACTATGGCTACACCTTC. Its protein is CASSAPGRSANYGYTF.

The J gene is TRBJ2-5, the V gene TRBV2; 11 nucleotides agree with TRBD1. The CDR3 has 15 amino acids. Germline V gene data show CDR1 as SNHLY and CDR2 as FYNNEI. Unmatched junction bases numbered 7, after V lost 6 bases and J lost 4 bases. The CDR3 region has the DNA TGTGCCAGCAGCGGACCCGGGACAGGGGGAGAGACCCAGTACTTC. Amino acids: CASSGPGTGGETQYF. Variable domain in full (rest from reference TRBV2 and TRBJ2-5): EPEVTQTPSHQVTQMGQEVILRCVPISNHLYFYWYRQILGQKVEFLVSFYNNEISEKSEIFDDQFSVERPDGSNFTLKIRSTKLEDSAMYFCASSGPGTGGETQYFGPGTRLLVL.

This clone is deemed large (0.1 to 1%). The chain carries TRBV6-5 and TRBJ2-5, with 9 bases lining up with TRBD1. The CDR3 contains 14 residues. The trim removed 5 bases at V and 5 bases at J, leaving 6 bases unmatched. CDR1 MNHEY and CDR2 SVGAGI come from the germline V gene. The CDR3 here is CASSLQGAVETQYF. CDR3 coding DNA: TGTGCCAGCAGTCTACAGGGGGCGGTTGAGACCCAGTACTTC.

The rearrangement links TRBV7-9 to TRBJ2-1; D may be TRBD1 (5 bases). V was shortened by 1 base and J by 8 bases, with 24 bases between the two germline ends. The CDR3 extends over 18 amino acids. Per germline, CDR1 SEHNR and CDR2 FQNEAQ (reference sequence). As DNA, the CDR3 is TGTGCCAGCAGCTTAGTTCAGGCAGGGCCCCCTCTATATGATGAGCAGTTCTTC. Its protein is CASSLVQAGPPLYDEQFF.

This rearrangement joins TRBV7-2 to TRBJ2-5; D unresolved. The V end was cut by 6 bases, the J end by 0 bases, with 8 bases between. This CDR3 contains 13 residues. Germline V gene lookup returns CDR1 SGHTA and CDR2 FQGNSA. The CDR3, as DNA: TGTGCCAGCAGGCCCCAGAACCAAGAGACCCAGTACTTC. Its protein product is CASRPQNQETQYF. Full variable domain (missing parts from reference TRBV7-2 and TRBJ2-5): GAGVSQSPSNKVTEKGKDVELRCDPISGHTALYWYRQSLGQGLEFLIYFQGNSAPDKSGLPSDRFSAERTGGSVSTLTIQRTQQEDSAVYLCASRPQNQETQYFGPGTRLLVL.

The chain is built from TRBV4-1 and TRBJ2-6; D is undetermined. The CDR3 is made up of 18 amino acids. Trimming left V 4 bases short and J 5 bases short, with 21 bases between. Germline lookup yields CDR1 MGHRA and CDR2 YSYEKL. CDR3 in DNA: TGCGCCAGCAGCCGCATGTCAGAACCACAAAGTCGGGCCAACGTCCTGACTTTC. It is translated as CASSRMSEPQSRANVLTF.

The gene calls are TRBV28 and TRBJ1-2, with 10 bases matching TRBD1. The J segment lost 8 bases and the V segment lost 0 bases, leaving 3 bases of the junction unmatched. CDR3 length: 14 residues. The germline V gene has CDR1 MDHEN and CDR2 SYDVKM. The chain's CDR3 is CASSLWTGGGGYTF. CDR3 DNA sequence: TGTGCCAGCAGTTTATGGACAGGGGGCGGCGGCTACACCTTC.